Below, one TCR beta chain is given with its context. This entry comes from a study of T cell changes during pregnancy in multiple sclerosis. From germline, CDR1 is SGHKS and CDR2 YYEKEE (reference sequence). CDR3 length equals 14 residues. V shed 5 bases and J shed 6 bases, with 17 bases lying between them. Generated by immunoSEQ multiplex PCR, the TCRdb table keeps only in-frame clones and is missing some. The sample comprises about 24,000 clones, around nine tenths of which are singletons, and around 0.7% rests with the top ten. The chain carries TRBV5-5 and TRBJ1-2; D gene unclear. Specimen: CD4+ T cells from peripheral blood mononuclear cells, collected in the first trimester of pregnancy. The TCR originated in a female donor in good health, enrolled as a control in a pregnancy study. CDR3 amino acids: CASRGSRKLDGYTF. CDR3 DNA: TGTGCCAGCAGGGGGAGCCGTAAATTGGATGGCTACACCTTC.